The 9 T cell receptor beta chains given below trace back to one sample, sequenced in a study of T cells in Graves' hyperthyroidism and ophthalmopathy. RNA transcripts were the template for amplifying TCR beta CDR3 regions. The HTBI set primed first-round TCR CDR3 RT-PCR. A single record per CDR3 protein comes from TCRdb applying MiXCR to the multiplex PCR reads. This sample has roughly 380,000 distinct CDR3 sequences, with around 15% found just once. Sequencing was done on a sample of blood. The receptors stem from a woman between 18 and 30 years old with Graves' hyperthyroidism.

This clonotype has at least ten counts. J is TRBJ2-1 and V is TRBV2; the match to TRBD2 covers 8 bases. V lost 5 bases, J lost 6 bases, and 3 bases stayed unmatched. The CDR3 runs 13 residues. The V gene's germline CDR1 is SNHLY and CDR2 FYNNEI. CDR3 DNA: TGTGCCAGCAGTCCGGGACTAGTCAATGAGCAGTTCTTC. Translated, it gives CASSPGLVNEQFF.

This clonotype was observed at least ten times. The CDR3 loop reads CASSRDRTYEQYF. The CDR3 DNA sequence: TGTGCCAGCAGTCGGGACAGGACTTACGAGCAGTACTTC. The rearrangement uses TRBV12-3 or TRBV12-4 and TRBJ2-7; 8 nucleotides agree with TRBD1. With 5 bases clipped from V and 4 bases from J, the junction kept 4 bases outside the gene matches. The CDR3 spans 13 residues.

This clonotype has more than one count but fewer than ten. The CDR3 DNA reads TGCAGCGTTGAAAGCGCGGGAGGCAATGAGCAGTTCTTC. It encodes CSVESAGGNEQFF. The chain recombines TRBV29-1 with TRBJ2-1, with 8 bases fitting TRBD2. Germline V lookup: CDR1 SQVTM, CDR2 ANQGSEA. The CDR3 length is 13 residues. V trimming: 2 bases; J trimming: 6 bases; junction bases outside the gene matches: 3.

This clonotype was picked up many times. The rearrangement uses TRBV6-2 or TRBV6-3 and TRBJ2-1; 12 bases are shared with TRBD2. The V segment lost 7 bases and the J segment 8 bases; nucleotides outside the gene matches: 9. There are 15 residues in the CDR3. Germline V gives CDR1 MNHEY, CDR2 SVGEGT. CDR3 region: CASTLTSGSTYEQFF. The DNA of the CDR3 is TGTGCCAGCACCTTGACTAGCGGGAGTACTTATGAGCAGTTCTTC.

There are many counts of this clonotype. V gene TRBV27 combines with J gene TRBJ1-1; D is ambiguous. V was cut by 4 bases and J by 4 bases, with 13 bases left in between. The CDR3 runs 14 residues. Germline V gives CDR1 MNHEY, CDR2 SMNVEV (reference sequence). The CDR3 DNA is TGTGCCAGCAGTTATCAGATCGAGGGCACTGAAGCTTTCTTT. Its translation is CASSYQIEGTEAFF.

This clonotype has a count of ten or more. This chain uses TRBV20-1 with TRBJ2-3; D call uncertain. This CDR3 comprises 13 residues. Germline V lookup: CDR1 DFQATT, CDR2 SNEGSKA (reference sequence). The germline V and J ends were trimmed by 3 bases and 6 bases, with 13 bases remaining between them. CDR3 nucleotide sequence: TGCAGTGCTAGCGAGAGGCAGAGGGATACGCAGTATTTT. This encodes CSASERQRDTQYF.

This clonotype was seen ten or more times. The V call is TRBV20-1, the J call TRBJ2-7; 7 bases match TRBD2. The CDR3 is 14 residues long. V lost 3 bases, J lost 1 base, and 6 bases stayed unmatched. Germline V gene data show CDR1 as DFQATT and CDR2 as SNEGSKA (reference sequence). Here the CDR3 DNA reads TGCAGTGCTAGTCACACTAGCGAATCCTACGAGCAGTACTTC. Translation gives CSASHTSESYEQYF.

The V call is TRBV9, the J call TRBJ2-7; D possibly matches TRBD1 or TRBD2 (5 bases each). Trimming cost V 0 bases and J 6 bases, with 10 bases left between them. Germline V gene sequence: CDR1 SGDLS, CDR2 YYNGEE. The CDR3 has 13 residues. For the CDR3, the DNA is TGTGCCAGCAGCGTAGCTGGGGGTACCGAGCAGTACTTC. Its protein product is CASSVAGGTEQYF.

Many counts were recorded for this clonotype. This chain connects TRBV4-3 to TRBJ2-1, with D maybe TRBD2 (5 bases). This CDR3 is built from 14 residues. V dropped 1 base and J dropped 9 bases, with 13 bases sitting between them. Germline loops: CDR1 LGHNA, CDR2 YSLEER. CDR3: CASSQGESSSEQFF. CDR3 DNA: TGCGCCAGCAGCCAAGGGGAGTCTAGCTCTGAGCAGTTCTTC.